This passage covers 27 T cell receptor beta chains from one sample sequenced in a study of blood T cell repertoires in COVID-19. Profiling relied on immunoSEQ multiplex PCR, and the TCRdb table lists in-frame clones only, not all of them. The data contain fewer than 110,000 clones, 80% to 95% of them singletons. Sequenced material: peripheral blood. The source is a woman aged 25 to 45 with acute or convalescent COVID-19.

This rearrangement joins TRBV7-2 to TRBJ2-7; a weak D match, TRBD2 (5 bases). Germline V lookup: CDR1 SGHTA, CDR2 FQGNSA. This CDR3 spans 15 amino acids. Trimming cost V 5 bases and J 4 bases, with 18 bases left between them. CDR3 DNA: TGTGCCAGCAGCCAAGGACTGACTGCTCCTTACGAGCAGTACTTC. This sequence encodes CASSQGLTAPYEQYF.

In its sample, this clone was seen a few times. The chain links TRBV18 to TRBJ1-1; 10 bases match TRBD1. The CDR3 consists of 16 residues. Germline CDR1 reads KGHSH; CDR2 reads LQKENI. With V trimmed by 1 base and J by 5 bases, 7 bases remained unmatched. CDR3: CASSPQKTGGLTEAFF. The CDR3 nucleotides read TGTGCCAGCTCACCACAGAAGACAGGGGGCTTGACTGAAGCTTTCTTT.

The rearrangement uses TRBV7-9 and TRBJ2-1; D is perhaps TRBD1 (6 bases). V was cut by 4 bases and J by 5 bases, with 15 bases left in between. CDR3 length equals 15 residues. Germline CDR1 is SEHNR and CDR2 is FQNEAQ (reference sequence). The CDR3 loop is CASSSWDKRDNEQFF. Here the CDR3 DNA reads TGTGCCAGCAGCTCCTGGGACAAGAGGGACAATGAGCAGTTCTTC.

The V and J genes are TRBV13 and TRBJ2-3; 7 positions agree with TRBD2. CDR3 length: 16 amino acids. Germline trimming cut 3 bases from V and 4 bases from J; bases unmatched to any gene: 10. Germline CDR1 PRHDT, CDR2 FYEKMQ (reference sequence). CDR3 sequence: CASSFRGEVVPDTQYF. CDR3 sequence (DNA): TGTGCCAGCAGCTTCCGGGGGGAGGTTGTCCCAGATACGCAGTATTTT.

The chain uses TRBV12-3 or TRBV12-4 and TRBJ1-2; no clear D. Trimming took off 3 bases at V and 0 bases at J, with 5 bases between the two ends. This CDR3 comprises 13 residues. The CDR3 reads CASSFLPNYGYTF. CDR3 in DNA: TGTGCCAGCAGTTTCCTCCCTAACTATGGCTACACCTTC.

This chain joins TRBV5-6 and TRBJ1-2; 7 nucleotides align to TRBD1. With V trimmed by 4 bases and J by 4 bases, 7 bases remained unmatched. The CDR3 spans 14 residues. The germline V gene encodes CDR1 SGHDT and CDR2 YYEEEE. CDR3 DNA sequence: TGTGCCAGCAGCCTACAGGGGTTTGGCTATGGCTACACCTTC. Protein sequence: CASSLQGFGYGYTF.

The count of this clone is one. The chain links TRBV12-3 or TRBV12-4 to TRBJ1-1, with D uncertain. The V end lost 6 bases, the J end lost 4 bases, and 12 bases lay between the germline ends. The CDR3 covers 13 residues. In DNA, the CDR3 is TGTGCCAGCAGCGACGGAGGGATCACTGAAGCTTTCTTT. It encodes CASSDGGITEAFF.

V gene TRBV6-2 or TRBV6-3 combines with J gene TRBJ2-7; D is possibly TRBD1 (6 bases). V dropped 7 bases and J dropped 3 bases, with 16 bases sitting between them. CDR1 is MNHEY, CDR2 SVGEGT, per germline. This CDR3 is 14 amino acids long. DNA for the CDR3: TGTGCCAGCACCCCAGGGACAAGGATCTACGAGCAGTACTTC. This translates into CASTPGTRIYEQYF.

This chain joins TRBV24-1 and TRBJ1-5; D gene uncertain. CDR1 and CDR2 from the germline V gene are KGHDR and SFDVKD. Trimming shortened V by 2 bases and J by 7 bases, and 17 bases separated the two germline ends. This CDR3 is built from 16 residues. CDR3 bases: TGTGCCACCAGTGATTCGGGCCCCGGAGGGAGACAGCCCCAGCATTTT. Residues: CATSDSGPGGRQPQHF.

The V call is TRBV9, the J call TRBJ2-5, with 9 bases that match TRBD1. This CDR3 comprises 15 residues. The V gene's germline CDR1 is SGDLS and CDR2 YYNGEE. V shed 3 bases, J shed 7 bases, and the junction held 10 bases outside the gene matches. The CDR3 DNA reads as TGTGCCAGCAGCGCTGGGGACAGGGCGAGGGGGACCCAGTACTTC. This translates into CASSAGDRARGTQYF.

The chain is built from TRBV4-3 and TRBJ2-7; 10 bases fit TRBD2. Trimming cost V 4 bases and J 4 bases; bases outside gene matches: 10. The CDR3 totals 16 residues. CDR1 is LGHNA and CDR2 is YSLEER in the germline V gene. This chain's CDR3 is CASSPQTSGESYEQYF. CDR3 coding DNA: TGCGCCAGCAGCCCTCAAACTAGCGGGGAGTCTTACGAGCAGTACTTC.

The genes are TRBV5-1 and TRBJ2-3, with D possibly being TRBD1 (6 bases). CDR1 and CDR2 (germline): SGHRS, YFSETQ. V dropped 0 bases and J dropped 5 bases, with 13 bases sitting between them. The length of the CDR3 is 15 residues. The CDR3, as DNA: TGCGCCAGCAGCTTGGGTACCCGAGGGGGAGATACGCAGTATTTT. Translation: CASSLGTRGGDTQYF. Filled out from reference TRBV5-1 and TRBJ2-3, the complete variable domain reads KAGVTQTPRYLIKTRGQQVTLSCSPISGHRSVSWYQQTPGQGLQFLFEYFSETQRNKGNFPGRFSGRQFSNSRSEMNVSTLELGDSALYLCASSLGTRGGDTQYFGPGTRLTVL.

The chain carries TRBV30 and TRBJ2-1; TRBD2 is a possible D gene (6 bases). V was pared by 0 bases and J by 4 bases, with 13 bases between. The CDR3 extends over 15 amino acids. Germline V gene lookup returns CDR1 GTSNPN and CDR2 SVGIG (reference sequence). The CDR3 nucleotides are TGTGCCTGGAGTGTACTGGCGGGACGTTACAATGAGCAGTTCTTC. Its protein is CAWSVLAGRYNEQFF.

The rearrangement uses TRBV7-2 and TRBJ1-5; tentatively, D is TRBD1 (5 bases). Germline V gene sequence: CDR1 SGHTA, CDR2 FQGNSA. CDR3 size: 17 residues. V was pared by 5 bases and J by 6 bases, with 23 bases between. The DNA for the CDR3 is TGTGCCAGCAGCCCTGAGGTCCAGGGCTCTTTCGGTCAGCCCCAGCATTTT. Protein sequence: CASSPEVQGSFGQPQHF.

The chain links TRBV5-1 to TRBJ1-2; perhaps TRBD1 as D (6 bases). Germline V gives CDR1 SGHRS, CDR2 YFSETQ. This CDR3 is 14 amino acids long. With 0 bases removed from V and 8 bases from J, the gap between germline ends came to 14 bases. The CDR3 is CASSLDRGGPGYTF. As DNA, the CDR3 is TGCGCCAGCAGCTTGGACAGAGGGGGTCCGGGCTACACCTTC.

This chain uses TRBV3-1 (or the pseudogene TRBV3-2) with TRBJ1-1; possibly TRBD1 for D (6 bases). Trimming left V 1 base short and J 5 bases short, with 14 bases between. The germline gives CDR1 LGHDT, CDR2 YNNKEL (reference sequence). The CDR3 is 15 residues long. CDR3 bases: TGTGCCAGCAGCCAAGTAGGAGGGGGGGGAACTGAAGCTTTCTTT. It translates to CASSQVGGGGTEAFF.

The CDR3 DNA is TGTGCCAGCAGCGTTGAGGGGGTCCAAGAGACCCAGTACTTC. Translating gives CASSVEGVQETQYF. The genes are TRBV9 and TRBJ2-5, with a possible D match to TRBD1 (6 bases). Looked up from germline, CDR1 is SGDLS and CDR2 is YYNGEE. The V end lost 2 bases, the J end lost 1 base, and 9 bases lay between the germline ends. The CDR3 runs to 14 residues.

This chain links TRBV3-1 (or the pseudogene TRBV3-2) with TRBJ2-6; D is perhaps TRBD1 (6 bases). This CDR3 is built from 17 residues. CDR1 and CDR2 from the germline V gene are LGHDT and YNNKEL (reference sequence). Between the trimmed V and J ends, which lost 6 bases and 2 bases, there was a span of 17 bases. As DNA, the CDR3 is TGTGCCAGCAGTCCTTTGAGCAGGGGCACTGGGGCCAACGTCCTGACTTTC. It yields the protein CASSPLSRGTGANVLTF.

The rearrangement links TRBV7-9 to TRBJ1-1, with TRBD1 matching over 9 bases. The germline V gene encodes CDR1 SEHNR and CDR2 FQNEAQ (reference sequence). The CDR3 spans 15 residues. V was clipped by 5 bases and J by 1 base; unmatched bases: 5. As DNA, the CDR3 is TGTGCCAGCAGCGCCTCGGGACAGGGGAACACTGAAGCTTTCTTT. Amino acid sequence: CASSASGQGNTEAFF. Complete variable domain (other parts from reference TRBV7-9 and TRBJ1-1): DTGVSQNPRHKITKRGQNVTFRCDPISEHNRLYWYRQTLGQGPEFLTYFQNEAQLEKSRLLSDRFSAERPKGSFSTLEIQRTEQGDSAMYLCASSASGQGNTEAFFGQGTRLTVV.

This chain joins TRBV12-3 or TRBV12-4 and TRBJ1-2; D may be TRBD1 (5 bases). The CDR3 totals 13 residues. The ends were cut back, 2 bases at V and 7 bases at J, with 11 bases in the middle. CDR3 nucleotide sequence: TGTGCCAGCAGTTTAAACCAGGGTGGTGGCTACACCTTC. It is translated as CASSLNQGGGYTF.

The J gene is TRBJ1-2, the V gene TRBV4-2; perhaps TRBD1 as D (6 bases). The germline V gene has CDR1 LGHNA and CDR2 YNFKEQ. The germline V and J ends were trimmed by 2 bases and 3 bases, with 19 bases remaining between them. This CDR3 has 17 amino acids. The chain's CDR3 is CASSQPPPGGRDYGYTF. The CDR3 DNA sequence: TGTGCCAGCAGCCAACCACCCCCGGGGGGGCGCGACTATGGCTACACCTTC.

The V and J genes are TRBV5-1 and TRBJ1-2; TRBD1 is a possible D gene (6 bases). The V end was cut by 2 bases, the J end by 5 bases, with 16 bases between. CDR1 SGHRS and CDR2 YFSETQ come from the germline V gene. The CDR3 is 15 amino acids. CDR3 residues: CASSFLTGPTYGYTF. The DNA of the CDR3 is TGCGCCAGCAGCTTTTTGACAGGACCTACTTATGGCTACACCTTC.

The gene calls are TRBV5-8 and TRBJ1-5; D not certain. V gave up 4 bases and J gave up 2 bases, with 10 bases separating them. Germline V gene sequence: CDR1 SGHTS, CDR2 YDEGEE. CDR3 length: 14 residues. This CDR3 is CASSLGVGNQPQHF. CDR3 nucleotides: TGTGCCAGCAGCCTAGGAGTAGGCAATCAGCCCCAGCATTTT.

The chain combines TRBV7-6 with TRBJ1-1; TRBD1 matches 8 bases. From germline, CDR1 is SGHVS and CDR2 FNYEAQ. CDR3 length equals 16 residues. The V segment lost 5 bases and the J segment 6 bases; nucleotides outside the gene matches: 14. The CDR3 reads CASSRWDRTVDAEAFF. As DNA, the CDR3 is TGTGCCAGCAGCCGTTGGGACAGGACGGTGGACGCTGAAGCTTTCTTT.

This chain connects TRBV2 to TRBJ1-4; D perhaps matches TRBD1 (6 bases). This CDR3 is built from 15 residues. Germline values: CDR1 SNHLY, CDR2 FYNNEI. V was trimmed by 4 bases and J by 7 bases, leaving 16 bases between them. This CDR3 is CASSVVGRGSEKLFF. CDR3 DNA sequence: TGTGCCAGCAGTGTGGTTGGCAGGGGAAGTGAAAAACTGTTTTTT. Combining the CDR3 with reference TRBV2 and TRBJ1-4 gives the whole variable domain EPEVTQTPSHQVTQMGQEVILRCVPISNHLYFYWYRQILGQKVEFLVSFYNNEISEKSEIFDDQFSVERPDGSNFTLKIRSTKLEDSAMYFCASSVVGRGSEKLFFGSGTQLSVL.

This clone turned up a few times. This may arise from a read error, as a much more abundant clone is one base away. The chain joins TRBV7-2 to TRBJ2-7; no firm D call. CDR1 is SGHTA and CDR2 is FQGNSA in the germline V gene. Trimming removed 3 bases at V and 1 base at J, with 4 bases between. This CDR3 is built from 12 residues. The CDR3 DNA follows: TGTGCCAGCAGCTTCAATTCCTACGAGCAGTACTTC. It yields the protein CASSFNSYEQYF. The complete variable domain, with remaining parts taken from reference TRBV7-2 and TRBJ2-7, reads GAGVSQSPSNKVTEKGKDVELRCDPISGHTALYWYRQSLGQGLEFLIYFQGNSAPDKSGLPSDRFSAERTGGSVSTLTIQRTQQEDSAVYLCASSFNSYEQYFGPGTRLTVT.

This chain links TRBV11-3 with TRBJ2-7, with D possibly matching TRBD2 (6 bases). The V and J ends lost 4 bases and 2 bases respectively, with 15 bases between them. The V gene's germline CDR1 is SGHNT and CDR2 YENEEA. The CDR3 totals 15 residues. The CDR3 here is CASSSTGVGPYEQYF. In DNA form, the CDR3 reads TGTGCCAGCAGCTCTACGGGGGTGGGGCCCTACGAGCAGTACTTC. Full variable domain (rest looked up from reference TRBV11-3 and TRBJ2-7): EAGVVQSPRYKIIEKKQPVAFWCNPISGHNTLYWYLQNLGQGPELLIRYENEEAVDDSQLPKDRFSAERLKGVDSTLKIQPAELGDSAVYLCASSSTGVGPYEQYFGPGTRLTVT.